This TCR beta chain was observed in a study of TIL therapy for anti-PD-1-resistant metastatic lung cancer. Sequencing used immunoSEQ v3. TCRdb keeps only in-frame clones here, not all; method: immunoSEQ multiplex PCR. The sample includes tens of thousands of clones, 69% of them seen just once. A remark on this clone: An end of the junction does not agree with germline; a read error may underlie this.

The time point is: pre-treatment sample, taken before nivolumab and TIL therapy. Per the germline V gene, CDR1 is SSHAT and CDR2 is FNYEAQ (reference sequence). The CDR3 has 13 amino acids. V is TRBV7-7 and J is TRBJ2-1; tentative D call: TRBD2 (7 bases). The sequence was collected from a person aged 25 to 80 with non-small cell lung cancer. The sample was blood, taken at baseline. CDR3 region: CASSLGRGYEQFF. Here the CDR3 DNA reads TGTGCTAGCAGCTTAGGGAGGGGGTATGAGCAGTTCTTC.